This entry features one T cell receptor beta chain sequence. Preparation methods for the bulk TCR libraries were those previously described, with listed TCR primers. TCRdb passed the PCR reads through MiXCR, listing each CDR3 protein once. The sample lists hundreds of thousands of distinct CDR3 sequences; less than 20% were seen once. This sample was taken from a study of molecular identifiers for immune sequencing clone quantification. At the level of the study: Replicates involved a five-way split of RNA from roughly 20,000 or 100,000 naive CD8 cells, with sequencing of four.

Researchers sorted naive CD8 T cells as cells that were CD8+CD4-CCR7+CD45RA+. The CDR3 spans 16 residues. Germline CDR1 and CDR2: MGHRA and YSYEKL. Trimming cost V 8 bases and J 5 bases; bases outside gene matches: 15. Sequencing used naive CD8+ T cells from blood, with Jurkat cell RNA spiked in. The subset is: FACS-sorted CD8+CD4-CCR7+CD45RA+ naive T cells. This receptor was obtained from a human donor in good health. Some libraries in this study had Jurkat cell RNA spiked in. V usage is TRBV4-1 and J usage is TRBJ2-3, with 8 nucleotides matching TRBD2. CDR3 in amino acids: CASGREAGVSVDTQYF. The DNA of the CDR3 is TGCGCCAGCGGCCGAGAAGCGGGAGTCAGTGTAGATACGCAGTATTTT.